The T cell receptor (beta chain) described here comes from a study of blood T cell repertoires in COVID-19. In the study overall: Donors in the United States, Italy and Spain gave samples during acute or convalescent COVID-19.

V was pared by 4 bases and J by 1 base, with 10 bases between. The CDR3 runs to 14 residues. The germline gives CDR1 MGHDK, CDR2 SYGVNS. Per the authors' pipeline: The assay estimated nucleated cells by amplifying reference gene primers. TCRdb's table, derived via immunoSEQ multiplex PCR, lists solely in-frame clones and lacks some. V, J and clone size are those of that table, while D and trimming were read from the DNA. The sample lists under 200,000 clones, around 90% occurring once. The chain is built from TRBV25-1 and TRBJ1-1; D is ambiguous. This receptor was obtained from a man younger than 35 with acute or convalescent COVID-19. Sequenced input: peripheral blood. Written as DNA, the CDR3 is TGTGCCAGCAGTGTAACAGTGAAGAACACTGAAGCTTTCTTT. It is translated as CASSVTVKNTEAFF.